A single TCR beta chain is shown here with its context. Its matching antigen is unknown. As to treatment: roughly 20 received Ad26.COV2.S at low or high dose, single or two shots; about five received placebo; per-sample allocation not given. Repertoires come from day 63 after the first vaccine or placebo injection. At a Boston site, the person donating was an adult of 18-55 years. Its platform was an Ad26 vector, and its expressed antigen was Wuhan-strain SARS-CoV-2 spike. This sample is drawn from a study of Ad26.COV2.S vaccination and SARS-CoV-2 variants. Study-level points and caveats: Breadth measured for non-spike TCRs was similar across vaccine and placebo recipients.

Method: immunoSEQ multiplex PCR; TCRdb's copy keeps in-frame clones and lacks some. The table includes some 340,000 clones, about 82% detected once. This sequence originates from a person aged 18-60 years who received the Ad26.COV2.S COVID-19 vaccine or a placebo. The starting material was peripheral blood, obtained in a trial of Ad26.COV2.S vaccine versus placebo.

The CDR3 protein is CASSSRTPQVDGGYTF. CDR3 DNA: TGTGCCAGCAGTTCCCGTACTCCACAGGTGGATGGAGGCTACACCTTC. This rearrangement joins TRBV6-5 to TRBJ1-2, with a weak D call TRBD1 (5 bases). CDR3 length equals 16 residues. V was trimmed by 4 bases and J by 8 bases, leaving 23 bases between them. Germline CDR1 MNHEY, CDR2 SVGAGI.